This paragraph reports one TCR beta chain. Its antigen is unidentified. The sample is drawn from a study of CD4+ T cells in melanoma. Regarding the study as a whole: A reported correlation linked neoantigen-specific CD4+ T cells to CD8+, macrophage and B cell function.

The V gene lost 6 bases and the J gene lost 1 base, with 16 bases spanning the gap. The CDR3 length is 16 residues. Germline CDR1 SNHLY, CDR2 FYNNEI. Using immunoSEQ multiplex PCR, the repertoire was profiled, and TCRdb retains in-frame clones only, with some absent. This table has some 10,000 clones, around 70% appearing once. Sequenced material: cells from a culture (not recorded whether cultured in vitro). The genes are TRBV2 and TRBJ1-3; TRBD1 is a possible D gene (5 bases). The sequence was collected from a human donor with melanoma. CDR3 protein: CASSFRGPLSGNTIYF. In DNA form, the CDR3 reads TGTGCCAGCAGCTTTAGGGGTCCCCTATCTGGAAACACCATATATTTT.